The present T cell receptor (beta chain) was sequenced within a study of glioma-infiltrating T cells after dendritic cell vaccination. At the level of the study: Monocyte-derived dendritic cells, cultured 6 to 8 days with IL-4 and GM-CSF, were pulsed with autologous tumor lysate.

Up to about 2 ug genomic DNA was used for TCRB CDR3 amplification. The table came from immunoSEQ multiplex PCR; TCRdb's copy has only in-frame clones and leaves some out. The sample consists of over 55,000 clones, roughly 83% of them appearing once. This clone occurred a few times. Its cognate antigen is unknown. The CDR3 is made up of 13 amino acids. Germline CDR1 is SNHLY and CDR2 is FYNNEI. Trimming cost V 3 bases and J 2 bases, with 5 bases left between them. Described time point: after dendritic cell vaccination, including at tumor progression/relapse. General study findings and limits: The cohort had few patients with full blood and tumor sets.

Here the sequenced sample was blood, taken after dendritic cell vaccination. This chain joins TRBV2 and TRBJ1-5, with D maybe TRBD1 (5 bases). The TCR sequence derives from a human donor with glioblastoma. CDR3 sequence reads: CASSDRGNQPQHF. For the CDR3, the DNA is TGTGCCAGCAGTGACAGGGGCAATCAGCCCCAGCATTTT.